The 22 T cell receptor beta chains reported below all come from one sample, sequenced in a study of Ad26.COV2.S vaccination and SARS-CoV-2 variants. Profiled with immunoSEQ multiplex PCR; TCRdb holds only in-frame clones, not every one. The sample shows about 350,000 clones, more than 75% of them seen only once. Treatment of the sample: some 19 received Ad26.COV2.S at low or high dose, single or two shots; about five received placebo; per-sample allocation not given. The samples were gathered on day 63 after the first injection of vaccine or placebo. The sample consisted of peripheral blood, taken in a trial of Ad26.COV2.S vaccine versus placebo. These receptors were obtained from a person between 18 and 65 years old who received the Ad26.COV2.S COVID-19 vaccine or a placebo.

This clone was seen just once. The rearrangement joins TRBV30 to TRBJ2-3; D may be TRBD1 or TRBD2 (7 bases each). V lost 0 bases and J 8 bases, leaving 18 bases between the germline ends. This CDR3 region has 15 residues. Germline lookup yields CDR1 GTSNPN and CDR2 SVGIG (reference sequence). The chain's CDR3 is CAWSVRTARGGTQYF. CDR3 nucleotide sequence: TGTGCCTGGAGTGTTCGAACTGCCAGGGGGGGTACGCAGTATTTT.

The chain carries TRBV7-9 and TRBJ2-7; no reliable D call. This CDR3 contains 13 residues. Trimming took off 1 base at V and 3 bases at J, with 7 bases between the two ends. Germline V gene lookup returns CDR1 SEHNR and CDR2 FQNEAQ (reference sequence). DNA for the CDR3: TGTGCCAGCAGCTTAGAGGTTGACTACGAGCAGTACTTC. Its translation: CASSLEVDYEQYF.

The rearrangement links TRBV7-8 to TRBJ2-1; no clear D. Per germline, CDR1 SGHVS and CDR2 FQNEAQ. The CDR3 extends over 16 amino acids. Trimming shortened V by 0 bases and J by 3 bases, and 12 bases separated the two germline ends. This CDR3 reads CASSLAGLGIYNEQFF. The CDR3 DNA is TGTGCCAGCAGCTTAGCAGGGCTAGGGATCTACAATGAGCAGTTCTTC.

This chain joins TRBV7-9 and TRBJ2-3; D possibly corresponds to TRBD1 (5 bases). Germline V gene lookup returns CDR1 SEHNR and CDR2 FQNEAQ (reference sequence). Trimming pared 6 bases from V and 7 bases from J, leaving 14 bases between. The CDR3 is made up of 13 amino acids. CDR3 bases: TGTGCCAGCAGTTCCCCCAGGGTGAATACGCAGTATTTT. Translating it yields CASSSPRVNTQYF.

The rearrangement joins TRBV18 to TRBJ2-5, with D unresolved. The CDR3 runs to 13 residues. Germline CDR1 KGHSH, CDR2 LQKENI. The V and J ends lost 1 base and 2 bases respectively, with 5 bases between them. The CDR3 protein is CASSPLPQETQYF. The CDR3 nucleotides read TGTGCCAGCTCACCACTGCCACAAGAGACCCAGTACTTC.

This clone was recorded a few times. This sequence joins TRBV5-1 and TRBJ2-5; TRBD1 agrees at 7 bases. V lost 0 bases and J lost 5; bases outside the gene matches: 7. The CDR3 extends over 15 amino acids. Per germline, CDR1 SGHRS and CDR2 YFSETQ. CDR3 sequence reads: CASSLGAGGMETQYF. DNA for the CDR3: TGCGCCAGCAGCTTGGGAGCAGGGGGTATGGAGACCCAGTACTTC. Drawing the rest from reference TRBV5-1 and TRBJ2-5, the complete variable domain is KAGVTQTPRYLIKTRGQQVTLSCSPISGHRSVSWYQQTPGQGLQFLFEYFSETQRNKGNFPGRFSGRQFSNSRSEMNVSTLELGDSALYLCASSLGAGGMETQYFGPGTRLLVL.

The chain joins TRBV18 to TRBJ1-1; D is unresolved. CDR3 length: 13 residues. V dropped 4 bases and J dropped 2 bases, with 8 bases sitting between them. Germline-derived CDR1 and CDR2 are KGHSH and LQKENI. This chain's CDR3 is CASSQDINTEAFF. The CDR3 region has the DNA TGTGCCAGCTCACAAGATATAAACACTGAAGCTTTCTTT.

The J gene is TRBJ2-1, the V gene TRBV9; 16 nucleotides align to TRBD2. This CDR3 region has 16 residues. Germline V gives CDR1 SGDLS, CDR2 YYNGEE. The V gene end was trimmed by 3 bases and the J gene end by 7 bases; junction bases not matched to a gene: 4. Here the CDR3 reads CASSEGLAGGQNEQFF. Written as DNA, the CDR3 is TGTGCCAGCAGCGAGGGACTAGCGGGGGGGCAGAATGAGCAGTTCTTC.

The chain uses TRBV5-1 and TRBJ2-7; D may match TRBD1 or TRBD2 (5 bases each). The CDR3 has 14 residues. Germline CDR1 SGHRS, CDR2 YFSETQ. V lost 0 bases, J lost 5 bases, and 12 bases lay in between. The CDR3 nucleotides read TGCGCCAGCAGCTTGGAATCGGTGGGGGACGAGCAGTACTTC. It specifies CASSLESVGDEQYF.

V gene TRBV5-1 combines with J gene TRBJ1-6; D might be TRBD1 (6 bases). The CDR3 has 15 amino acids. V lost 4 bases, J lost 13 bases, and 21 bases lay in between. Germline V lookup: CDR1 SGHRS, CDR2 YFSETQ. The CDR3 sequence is CASSDNSKGGSPLHF. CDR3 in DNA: TGCGCCAGCAGCGATAACTCGAAAGGGGGGTCCCCCCTCCACTTT. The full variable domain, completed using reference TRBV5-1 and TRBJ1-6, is KAGVTQTPRYLIKTRGQQVTLSCSPISGHRSVSWYQQTPGQGLQFLFEYFSETQRNKGNFPGRFSGRQFSNSRSEMNVSTLELGDSALYLCASSDNSKGGSPLHFGNGTRLTVT.

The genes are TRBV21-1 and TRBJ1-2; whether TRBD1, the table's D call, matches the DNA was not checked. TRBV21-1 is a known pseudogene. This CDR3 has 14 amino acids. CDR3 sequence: CASSKQGQGYGYTF. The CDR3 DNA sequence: TGTGCCAGCAGCAAACAGGGACAGGGCTATGGCTACACCTTC.

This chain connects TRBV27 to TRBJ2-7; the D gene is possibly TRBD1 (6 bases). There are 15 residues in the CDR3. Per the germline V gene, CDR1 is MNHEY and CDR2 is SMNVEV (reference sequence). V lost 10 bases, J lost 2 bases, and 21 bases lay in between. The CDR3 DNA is TGTGCCACCTCTCCTTACAGGGAGAGGGCCTACGAGCAGTACTTC. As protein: CATSPYRERAYEQYF.

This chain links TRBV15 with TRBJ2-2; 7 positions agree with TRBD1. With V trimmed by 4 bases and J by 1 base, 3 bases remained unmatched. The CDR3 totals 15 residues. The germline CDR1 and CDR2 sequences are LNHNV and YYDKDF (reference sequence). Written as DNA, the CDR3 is TGTGCCACCAGCAAGCGGACAGGGAACACCGGGGAGCTGTTTTTT. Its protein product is CATSKRTGNTGELFF.

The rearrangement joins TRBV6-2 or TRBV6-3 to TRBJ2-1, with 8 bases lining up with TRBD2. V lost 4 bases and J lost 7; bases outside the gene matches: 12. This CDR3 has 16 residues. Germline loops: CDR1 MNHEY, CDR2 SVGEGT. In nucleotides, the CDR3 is TGTGCCAGCAGTTTTTGGACTATCCGGGAGGGGAATGAGCAGTTCTTC. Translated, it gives CASSFWTIREGNEQFF.

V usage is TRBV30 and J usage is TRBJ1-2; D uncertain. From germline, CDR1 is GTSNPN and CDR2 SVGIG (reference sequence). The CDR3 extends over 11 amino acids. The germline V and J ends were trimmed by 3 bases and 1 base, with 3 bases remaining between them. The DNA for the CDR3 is TGTGCCTGGAGCCATAACTATGGCTACACCTTC. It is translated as CAWSHNYGYTF. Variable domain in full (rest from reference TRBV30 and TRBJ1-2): SQTIHQWPATLVQPVGSPLSLECTVEGTSNPNLYWYRQAAGRGLQLLFYSVGIGQISSEVPQNLSASRPQDRQFILSSKKLLLSDSGFYLCAWSHNYGYTFGSGTRLTVV.

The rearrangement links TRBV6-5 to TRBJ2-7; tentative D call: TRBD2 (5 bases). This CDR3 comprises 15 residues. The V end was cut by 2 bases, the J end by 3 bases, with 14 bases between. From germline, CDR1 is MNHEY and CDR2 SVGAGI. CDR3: CASSYERRPSYEQYF. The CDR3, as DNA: TGTGCCAGCAGTTACGAGCGGAGACCTAGCTACGAGCAGTACTTC.

The DNA of the CDR3 is TGTGCCAGCAGCTTTAGGAGTGATACGCAGTATTTT. This sequence encodes CASSFRSDTQYF. This chain connects TRBV7-2 to TRBJ2-3; D remains unclear. Germline V lookup: CDR1 SGHTA, CDR2 FQGNSA. CDR3 length equals 12 residues. V was clipped by 3 bases and J by 6 bases, with 7 bases between them.

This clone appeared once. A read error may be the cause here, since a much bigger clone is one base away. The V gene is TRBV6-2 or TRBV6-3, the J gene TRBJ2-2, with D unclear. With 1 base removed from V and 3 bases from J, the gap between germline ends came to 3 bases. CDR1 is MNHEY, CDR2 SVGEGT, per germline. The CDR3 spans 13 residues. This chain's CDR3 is CASSYWDTGELFF. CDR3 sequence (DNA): TGTGCCAGCAGTTACTGGGACACCGGGGAGCTGTTTTTT.

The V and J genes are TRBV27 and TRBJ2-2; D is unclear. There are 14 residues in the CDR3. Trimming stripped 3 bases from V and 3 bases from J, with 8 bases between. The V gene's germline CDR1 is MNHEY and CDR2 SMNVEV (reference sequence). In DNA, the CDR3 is TGTGCCAGCAGTTTTCAGCGCCACACCGGGGAGCTGTTTTTT. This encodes CASSFQRHTGELFF.

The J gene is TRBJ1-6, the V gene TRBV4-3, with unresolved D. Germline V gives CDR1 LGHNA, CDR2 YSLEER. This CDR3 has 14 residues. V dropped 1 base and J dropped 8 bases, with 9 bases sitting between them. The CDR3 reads CASSQADGDSPLHF. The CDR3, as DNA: TGCGCCAGCAGCCAAGCGGACGGGGATTCACCCCTCCACTTT.

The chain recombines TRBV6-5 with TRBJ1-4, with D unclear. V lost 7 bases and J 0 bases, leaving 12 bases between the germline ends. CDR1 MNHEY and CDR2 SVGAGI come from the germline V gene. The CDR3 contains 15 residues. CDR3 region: CASTSERATNEKLFF. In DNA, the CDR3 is TGTGCCAGCACCTCGGAACGAGCAACTAATGAAAAACTGTTTTTT.

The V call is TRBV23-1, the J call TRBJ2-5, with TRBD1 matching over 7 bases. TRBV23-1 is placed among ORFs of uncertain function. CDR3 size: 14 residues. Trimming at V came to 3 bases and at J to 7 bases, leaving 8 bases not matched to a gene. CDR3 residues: CASSHPGGRVTQYF. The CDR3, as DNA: TGCGCCAGCAGTCACCCAGGGGGTCGAGTGACCCAGTACTTC.